These 2 T cell receptor beta chains originate from one sample sequenced in a study of blood T cell repertoires in COVID-19 (dated by TCRdb to the early 2020s). The library relied on the immunoSEQ multiplex PCR assay. The table was pulled from immuneACCESS by TCRdb, which kept in-frame rearrangements only. Such tables lose some clones; where checked, under half of the loss comes from unresolved V genes, and the rest has no known cause. The sample records about 260,000 clones, about 88% of which are singletons. The ten top clones hold about 4.1% of the sample. The sequenced sample was peripheral blood. The receptors derive from a man in his fifties or sixties who had recovered from COVID-19.

J is TRBJ2-3 and V is TRBV3-1 (or the pseudogene TRBV3-2), with D possibly being TRBD1 (5 bases). Germline V lookup: CDR1 LGHDT, CDR2 YNNKEL (reference sequence). Trimming took off 6 bases at V and 0 bases at J, with 19 bases between the two ends. The CDR3 has 17 residues. DNA of the CDR3: TGTGCCAGCAGTCCCGCCTTGACAGCCGTTAGCACAGATACGCAGTATTTT. Protein product: CASSPALTAVSTDTQYF.

This clone was seen a handful of times. The chain links TRBV5-1 to TRBJ2-5; no firm D call. The CDR3 spans 13 residues. Trimming left V 4 bases short and J 3 bases short, with 10 bases between. The germline V gene has CDR1 SGHRS and CDR2 YFSETQ. This CDR3 reads CASSPVGKETQYF. The CDR3 coding sequence is TGCGCCAGCAGCCCGGTTGGTAAAGAGACCCAGTACTTC.